The source of this TCR beta chain is a study of T cell changes during pregnancy in multiple sclerosis. Sequencing was performed with immunoSEQ multiplex PCR; in TCRdb, only in-frame clones are kept and a portion is missing. Here the sample spans around 40,000 clones, roughly nine tenths being singletons. V lost 0 bases and J lost 4; bases outside the gene matches: 5. Germline V gene lookup returns CDR1 MGHRA and CDR2 YSYEKL. CDR3 length: 16 amino acids. V is TRBV4-1 and J is TRBJ2-5, with TRBD2 identical over 10 bases. The source was CD8+ T cells from peripheral blood mononuclear cells, collected in the second trimester of pregnancy. This sequence was found in a female donor with multiple sclerosis, enrolled in a pregnancy study. CDR3 in amino acids: CASSQEPAGGLETQYF. The CDR3 DNA follows: TGCGCCAGCAGCCAAGAACCAGCGGGGGGGCTAGAGACCCAGTACTTC.